Included here is one TCR beta chain sequence, with context. As yet, its antigen is unknown. The PCR used 60 Vbeta and 13 Jbeta primers. Sequencing was performed with immunoSEQ multiplex PCR; in TCRdb, only in-frame clones are kept and a portion is missing. The sample has around 180,000 clones, over 70% seen once; the top ten hold around 5.7%. The data belong to a study of cytomegalovirus exposure and HLA in healthy donors. Study results and limitations: Sequencing artifact likely explains a cluster of highly shared sequence variants.

The material sequenced was PBMCs. This clonotype originated in a man aged 40-49 years in good health and CMV-seronegative.

CDR3 region: CASSSLAGTNTGELFF. The CDR3 region has the DNA TGTGCCAGCAGCTCGTTAGCGGGGACGAACACCGGGGAGCTGTTTTTT. The chain couples TRBV7-6 to TRBJ2-2, with 8 bases lining up with TRBD2. The V gene's germline CDR1 is SGHVS and CDR2 FNYEAQ. This CDR3 is 16 amino acids long. With V trimmed by 4 bases and J by 0 bases, 4 bases remained unmatched.